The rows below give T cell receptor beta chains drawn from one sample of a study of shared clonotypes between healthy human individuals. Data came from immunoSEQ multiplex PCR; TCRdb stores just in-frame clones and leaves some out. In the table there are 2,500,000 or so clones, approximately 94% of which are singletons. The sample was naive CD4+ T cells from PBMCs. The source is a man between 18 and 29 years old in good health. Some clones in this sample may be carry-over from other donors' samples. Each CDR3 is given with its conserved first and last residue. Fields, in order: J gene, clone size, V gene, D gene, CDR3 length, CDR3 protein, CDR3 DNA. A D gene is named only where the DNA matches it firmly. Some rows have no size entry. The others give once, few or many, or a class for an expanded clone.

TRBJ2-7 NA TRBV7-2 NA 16 CASSSTRTWSSYEQYF TGTGCCAGCAGCTCAACCAGGACTTGGAGCTCCTACGAGCAGTACTTC
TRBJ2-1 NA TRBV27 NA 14 CASRRVGRSDEQFF TGTGCCAGCCGGAGAGTGGGCAGGTCGGATGAGCAGTTCTTC
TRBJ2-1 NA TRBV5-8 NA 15 CASSGEGQSYNEQFF TGTGCCAGCAGCGGAGAAGGACAGAGCTACAATGAGCAGTTCTTC
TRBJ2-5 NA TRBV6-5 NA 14 CASSYSKFSETQYF TGTGCCAGCAGTTACTCGAAGTTCAGCGAGACCCAGTACTTC
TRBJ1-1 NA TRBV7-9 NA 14 CASSLQSMNTEAFF TGTGCCAGCAGCTTGCAGAGTATGAACACTGAAGCTTTCTTT
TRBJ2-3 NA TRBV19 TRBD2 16 CATAGLAGSGTDTQYF TGTGCCACCGCGGGGCTAGCGGGCTCGGGCACAGATACGCAGTATTTT
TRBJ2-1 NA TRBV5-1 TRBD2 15 CASSSGTSKHNEQFF TGCGCCAGCAGCTCCGGGACTAGCAAACACAATGAGCAGTTCTTC
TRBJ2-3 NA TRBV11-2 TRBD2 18 CASSLFVLAGTNTDTQYF TGTGCCAGCAGCTTATTCGTACTAGCGGGGACTAACACAGATACGCAGTATTTT
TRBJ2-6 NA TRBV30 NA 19 CAWLVRRGKTISGANVLTF TGTGCCTGGTTGGTAAGAAGGGGGAAAACTATCTCTGGGGCCAACGTCCTGACTTTC
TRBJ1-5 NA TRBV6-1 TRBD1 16 CASSVGTGDSNQPQHF TGTGCCAGCAGTGTCGGGACAGGGGATAGCAATCAGCCCCAGCATTTT
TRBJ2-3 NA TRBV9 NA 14 CASSVGQGTDTQYF TGTGCCAGCAGCGTAGGGCAGGGCACAGATACGCAGTATTTT
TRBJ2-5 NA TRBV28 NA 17 CASRLGVGQTYQETQYF TGTGCCAGCAGGTTGGGGGTGGGGCAGACGTACCAAGAGACCCAGTACTTC
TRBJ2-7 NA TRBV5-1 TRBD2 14 CASSLGRERGAHDF TGCGCCAGCAGCTTGGGACGGGAGCGGGGTGCCCACGACTTC
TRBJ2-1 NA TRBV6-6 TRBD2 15 CASSQTSGTYNEQFF TGTGCCAGCAGTCAAACTAGCGGGACTTACAATGAGCAGTTCTTC
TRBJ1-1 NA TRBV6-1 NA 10 CASTYREAFF TGTGCCAGCACATACAGGGAAGCTTTCTTT
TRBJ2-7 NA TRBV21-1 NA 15 CASSKPPRVSYEQYF TGTGCCAGCAGCAAACCCCCCAGGGTTTCCTACGAGCAGTACTTC
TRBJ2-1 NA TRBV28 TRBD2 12 CASVQSGGGQFF TGTGCCAGCGTACAATCGGGGGGTGGGCAGTTCTTC
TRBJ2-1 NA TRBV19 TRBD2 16 CASSHPGGTLYNEQFF TGTGCCAGTAGTCACCCGGGGGGTACTCTTTACAATGAGCAGTTCTTC
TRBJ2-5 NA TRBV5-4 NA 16 CASSGGGPGGQETQYF TGTGCCAGCAGCGGGGGCGGTCCAGGGGGGCAAGAGACCCAGTACTTC
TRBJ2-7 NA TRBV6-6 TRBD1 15 CASSPGQSPFYEQYF TGTGCCAGCAGCCCGGGACAGAGCCCTTTCTACGAGCAGTACTTC
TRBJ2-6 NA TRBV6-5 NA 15 CASSDLRSGANVLTF TGTGCCAGCAGCGATCTCAGGAGCGGGGCCAACGTCCTGACTTTC
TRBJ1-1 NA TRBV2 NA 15 CASSEAGTPNTEAFF TGTGCCAGCAGTGAAGCCGGCACCCCGAACACTGAAGCTTTCTTT
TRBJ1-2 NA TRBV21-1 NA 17 CASSSSRGQGRSDGYTF TGTGCCAGCAGCAGTTCTCGGGGACAGGGAAGGAGTGATGGCTACACCTTC
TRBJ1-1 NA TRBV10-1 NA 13 CASSEYPNTEAFF TGCGCCAGCAGTGAGTATCCGAACACTGAAGCTTTCTTT
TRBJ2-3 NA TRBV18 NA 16 CASSPLAETSTDTQYF TGTGCCAGCTCACCACTAGCGGAGACTAGCACAGATACGCAGTATTTT
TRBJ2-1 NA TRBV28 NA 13 CASRAQGVDEQFF TGTGCCAGCAGAGCACAGGGAGTTGATGAGCAGTTCTTC
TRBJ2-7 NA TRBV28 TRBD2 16 CASLDPGTGGLYEQYF TGTGCCAGCCTAGATCCTGGTACGGGAGGGCTCTACGAGCAGTACTTC
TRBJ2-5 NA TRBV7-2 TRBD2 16 CASSSTLAGAWETQYF TGTGCCAGCAGCTCTACCCTAGCGGGAGCTTGGGAGACCCAGTACTTC
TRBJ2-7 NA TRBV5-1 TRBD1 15 CASSTAGTGDYEQYF TGCGCCAGCAGCACCGCCGGGACAGGGGACTACGAGCAGTACTTC
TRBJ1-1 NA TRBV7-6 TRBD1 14 CASSLASQGAEAFF TGTGCCAGCAGCTTAGCGTCTCAGGGGGCTGAAGCTTTCTTT
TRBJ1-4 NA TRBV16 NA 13 CASSRAPGEKLFF TGTGCCAGCAGCCGGGCTCCTGGGGAAAAACTGTTTTTT
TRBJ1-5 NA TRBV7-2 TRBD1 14 CASSRQGGDQPQHF TGTGCCAGCAGCAGACAGGGGGGCGATCAGCCCCAGCATTTT
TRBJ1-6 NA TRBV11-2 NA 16 CASSYLGREYGSPLHF TGTGCCAGCAGCTACCTGGGACGGGAATACGGTTCACCCCTCCACTTT
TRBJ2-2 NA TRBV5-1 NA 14 CASSLQGYAGELFF TGCGCCAGCAGCTTACAGGGTTACGCCGGGGAGCTGTTTTTT
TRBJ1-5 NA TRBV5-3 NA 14 CARSLQTSNQPQHF TGTGCCAGAAGCCTACAGACTAGCAATCAGCCCCAGCATTTT
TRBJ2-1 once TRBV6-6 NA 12 CASRETWNEQFF TGTGCCAGCAGGGAGACGTGGAATGAGCAGTTCTTC
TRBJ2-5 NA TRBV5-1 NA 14 CASSLGTALETQYF TGCGCCAGCAGCTTGGGGACGGCTCTAGAGACCCAGTACTTC
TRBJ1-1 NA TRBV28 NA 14 CASNYPGHLTEAFF TGTGCCAGCAATTATCCGGGGCACCTGACTGAAGCTTTCTTT
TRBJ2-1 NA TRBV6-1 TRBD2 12 CASSPLAGGPLF TGTGCCAGCAGTCCTTTAGCGGGAGGGCCGCTCTTC
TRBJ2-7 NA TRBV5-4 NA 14 CASSQGTGPYEQYF TGTGCCAGCAGCCAGGGAACGGGGCCCTACGAGCAGTACTTC
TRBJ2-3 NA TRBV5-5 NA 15 CASSLVPGSTDTQYF TGTGCCAGCAGCTTGGTACCAGGGAGCACAGATACGCAGTATTTT